Listed below are T cell receptor beta chains from one sample, sequenced in a study of T cell repertoires in cytomegalovirus infection. Using its own MiXCR run on the reads, TCRdb lists one record per CDR3 protein. The repertoire holds hundreds of thousands of distinct CDR3 sequences, with approximately 31% as singletons. For these receptors, no antigen is known. This specimen was cultured CD8+ T cells from PBMCs, taken from culture after CMV antigen stimulation. The source of these receptors is a human donor in good health (CMV status not recorded). Some clones in this sample may be carry-over from other donors' samples. The CDR3 runs from the conserved cysteine through the conserved F or W. Fields, in order: clone size, V gene, D gene, J gene, CDR3 DNA, CDR3 protein. The D gene is left open where the match is weak. Only some rows state a clone size, as once, few, many or a class for expanded clones.

-	TRBV27	-	TRBJ2-1	TGTGCCAGCAGTTTATGGGCCCGCAGCTCCTACAATGAGCAGTTCTTC	CASSLWARSSYNEQFF
-	TRBV4-3	-	TRBJ1-2	TGCGCCAGCAGCCCCGGGGGCAACATTAACTATGGCTACACCTTC	CASSPGGNINYGYTF
-	TRBV27	TRBD2	TRBJ2-2	TGTGCCAGTGCACACCTGGGGGGGACCGGGGAGCTGTTTTTT	CASAHLGGTGELFF
-	TRBV12-3/TRBV12-4	-	TRBJ1-1	TGTGCCAGCAGTTTGGGAATGCGAATTGGGACTGAAGCTTTCTTT	CASSLGMRIGTEAFF
-	TRBV19	TRBD2	TRBJ2-3	TGTGCCAGTAGTTATAGCGGGGGTTCAGATACGCAGTATTTT	CASSYSGGSDTQYF
few	TRBV7-9	TRBD2	TRBJ2-2	TGTGCCAGCAGCAGAACTAGCGGGGAGCACACCGGGGAGCTGTTTTTT	CASSRTSGEHTGELFF
few	TRBV28	-	TRBJ2-1	TGTGCCAGCACCCCCAGGTGGCACCCCTACAATGAGCAGTTCTTC	CASTPRWHPYNEQFF
few	TRBV6-2/TRBV6-3	-	TRBJ2-1	TGTGCCAGCAGTCCCGCTTCTTCTGACAATGAGCAGTTCTTC	CASSPASSDNEQFF
few	TRBV6-2/TRBV6-3	TRBD1	TRBJ2-5	TGTGCCAGCAGCCGCGACAGGGGGCCGCAAGAGACCCAGTACTTC	CASSRDRGPQETQYF
-	TRBV6-8	-	TRBJ2-1	TGTGCCGGCAGTGACCAGGTTTACAATGAGCAGTTCTTC	CAGSDQVYNEQFF
-	TRBV27	-	TRBJ1-5	TGTGCCAGCAGTCCCGAAGCCTATCAGCCCCAGCATTTT	CASSPEAYQPQHF
-	TRBV7-9	-	TRBJ2-5	TGTGCCAGCAGCTTAGCGCCGTGGGAGACCCAGTACTTC	CASSLAPWETQYF
many	TRBV7-9	-	TRBJ1-2	TGTGCCAGCAGCTTACCAATCATAGAGACAGCTAACTATGGCTACACCTTC	CASSLPIIETANYGYTF
-	TRBV5-6	-	TRBJ2-3	TGTGCCAGCAGCTTGTCCCTGAGGGATACGCAGTATTTT	CASSLSLRDTQYF
-	TRBV12-5	-	TRBJ2-2	TGTGTTAGTGGTCCATCCGGGATCACCGGGGAGCTGTTTTTT	CVSGPSGITGELFF
many	TRBV7-8	TRBD1	TRBJ1-1	TGTGCCAGCAGCAAAGGGACAGGGAAAAGAACTGAAGCTTTCTTT	CASSKGTGKRTEAFF
-	TRBV28	-	TRBJ2-6	TGTGCCAGCATGAGGGCCAACGTCCTGACTTTC	CASMRANVLTF
-	TRBV11-3	-	TRBJ2-4	TGTGCCAGCAGCGCCGGACTACAAAACATTCAGTACTTC	CASSAGLQNIQYF
-	TRBV20-1	-	TRBJ1-1	TGCAGTGCAAGGGGGTTACAGATAGCTGAAGCTTTCTTT	CSARGLQIAEAFF
few	TRBV27	-	TRBJ1-5	TGTGCCAGCAGTTTCAGTCGGGACGGAAACAATCAGCCCCAGCATTTT	CASSFSRDGNNQPQHF
few	TRBV4-1	-	TRBJ2-5	TGCGCCAGCAGCCAAGTTTCAGAGGAGACCCAGTACTTC	CASSQVSEETQYF
-	TRBV20-1	TRBD2	TRBJ2-1	TGCAGTGCTAGAGTGTTGCGGGGGAACGACAATGAGCAGTTCTTC	CSARVLRGNDNEQFF
many	TRBV6-1	TRBD2	TRBJ2-1	TGTGCCAGCAGTGAATCCCGCCAGTGGGTAGCGGGGGAATACAATGAGCAGTTCTTC	CASSESRQWVAGEYNEQFF
few	TRBV27	-	TRBJ1-5	TGTGCCAGCGGAAGACCAGGGGCGTACCAGCCCCAGCATTTT	CASGRPGAYQPQHF
-	TRBV7-9	-	TRBJ2-7	TGTGCCAACGCCGCCCCCTCCGGCCCTAACCACTACGAGCAGTACTTC	CANAAPSGPNHYEQYF
-	TRBV12-5	-	TRBJ1-1	TGTGCTAGTGGTTTGTTTTCAGGCATGAACACTGAAGCTTTCTTT	CASGLFSGMNTEAFF
-	TRBV27	-	TRBJ2-1	TGTGCCAGCAGTTTATTCCGCCCAGACAATGAGCAGTTCTTC	CASSLFRPDNEQFF
many	TRBV7-9	-	TRBJ2-3	TGTGCCAGCAGACCTCCGGGACACCCCGGGACAGATACGCAGTATTTT	CASRPPGHPGTDTQYF
-	TRBV6-1	-	TRBJ2-7	TGTGCCAGCAGTCTACGAGCAAACAGGGACGAGCAGTACTTC	CASSLRANRDEQYF
-	TRBV20-1	-	TRBJ2-3	TGCAGTGCTAGGGAGGCTAGTGTCACAGATACGCAGTATTTT	CSAREASVTDTQYF
-	TRBV6-5	-	TRBJ1-5	TGTGCCAGCAGTTTTTCGGATGGACAGCCCCAGCATTTT	CASSFSDGQPQHF
few	TRBV19	-	TRBJ2-1	TGTGCCAGTAGTTCGTCAGATAGCTCCTACAATGAGCAGTTCTTC	CASSSSDSSYNEQFF
-	TRBV19	-	TRBJ1-4	TGTGCCAGTAGTACCGATTGGACCATCGCTTCTAATGAAAAACTGTTTTTT	CASSTDWTIASNEKLFF
-	TRBV19	-	TRBJ1-1	TGTGCCAGTAGTGCCACAGGATGGGTTACTGAAGCTTTCTTT	CASSATGWVTEAFF
many	TRBV5-6	-	TRBJ2-2	TGTGCCAGCAGCTTGAATGTAGACACCGGGGAGCTGTTTTTT	CASSLNVDTGELFF
few	TRBV15	-	TRBJ2-1	TGTGCCACCAGCAGAGAAAGGGTCCCCTACAATGAGCAGTTCTTC	CATSRERVPYNEQFF
-	TRBV27	-	TRBJ1-6	TGTGCCAGCAGTTTCCACAGGCCCTTTAAGGAAGAGGATTCACCCCTCCACTTT	CASSFHRPFKEEDSPLHF
-	TRBV24-1	-	TRBJ1-1	TGTGCCACCAGCGGGTCAAGCACCAACACTGAAGCTTTCTTT	CATSGSSTNTEAFF
many	TRBV7-2	-	TRBJ2-5	TGTGCCAGCAGCTCCTCCCTCTCCCAGGCCCAAGAGACCCAGTACTTC	CASSSSLSQAQETQYF
-	TRBV7-3	-	TRBJ1-2	TGTGCCAGCAGCCCATGGGGGGGCAGGGGCGATTGGGATTATGGCTACACCTTC	CASSPWGGRGDWDYGYTF
few	TRBV10-3	-	TRBJ1-3	TGTGCCATCAGTGAGGATTTGAGAAGGGGTGACTTTGGAAACACCATATATTTT	CAISEDLRRGDFGNTIYF
few	TRBV25-1	-	TRBJ2-7	TGTGCCAGCAGTGACTCCGGGACATTCTACGAGCAGTACTTC	CASSDSGTFYEQYF
-	TRBV12-5	-	TRBJ2-1	TGTGCTAGTGAGGCCGAGACCGTCAATGAGCAGTTCTTC	CASEAETVNEQFF